The sequence of this TCR beta chain was determined in a study of technical replicates of blood from a handful of donors (dated by TCRdb to about 2017). From cysteine to phenylalanine, the CDR3 is 18 amino acids long. The DNA shown is the 54-base CDR3, in frame from base 1. The library relied on the immunoSEQ multiplex PCR assay. TCRdb provides this immuneACCESS table in a form limited to in-frame rearrangements. Some clones are lacking; in checked studies, under half of them reflect an unresolved V gene, and why the rest are absent is not known. The sample profile shows approximately 70,000 clones; less than 97% of them were found once. The top ten hold around 0.24% of the sample. Comment on this clone: Its cognate antigen has yet to be identified. No much larger clonotype is one base removed from it; base qualities were not supplied.

The source material was T cells isolated from PBMCs. This sequence was found in a human donor in good health. The rearrangement joined TRBV21-1 to TRBJ2-5; whether TRBD2, the table's D call, matches the DNA was not checked. TRBV21-1 is assigned pseudogene status. In nucleotide form, the sequence is TGTGCCAGCAGCAAAGCGGAGGCCGGGGGGCGATGGTTAGAGACCCAGTACTTC. This yields the protein CASSKAEAGGRWLETQYF.